The 22 T cell receptor beta chains below all came from one sample that was sequenced in a study of Ad26.COV2.S vaccination and SARS-CoV-2 variants. Indicated treatment: some 20 received Ad26.COV2.S at low or high dose, single or two shots; 5 received placebo; per-sample allocation not given. Sampling was done on day 63 after the first vaccine or placebo injection. This table comes from immunoSEQ multiplex PCR, and its TCRdb copy is limited to in-frame clones, with some not included. Of fewer than 900,000 clones listed, 70% to 90% were seen once; the top ten hold around 1.4%. Sequencing used peripheral blood, obtained in a trial of Ad26.COV2.S vaccine versus placebo. The source is a person between 18 and 60 years old who received the Ad26.COV2.S COVID-19 vaccine or a placebo.

This clone was detected a few times. The CDR3 DNA is TGTGCCAGCAGCCAAGAATTAGGGGGGATCTACGAGCAGTACTTC. It specifies CASSQELGGIYEQYF. J is TRBJ2-7 and V is TRBV4-2; D is perhaps TRBD1 or TRBD2 (6 bases each). Germline V gene data show CDR1 as LGHNA and CDR2 as YNFKEQ. The V gene lost 0 bases and the J gene lost 3 bases, with 12 bases spanning the gap. The CDR3 contains 15 residues.

The J gene is TRBJ2-5, the V gene TRBV10-2; TRBD2 aligns across 14 bases. The CDR3 loop spans 17 amino acids. V dropped 1 base and J dropped 4; count of bases not matched to a gene: 5. CDR1 and CDR2 from the germline V gene are WSHSY and SAAADI. The CDR3 reads CASSEWRLAGGSETQYF. CDR3 nucleotide sequence: TGCGCCAGCAGTGAGTGGCGACTAGCGGGAGGGTCAGAGACCCAGTACTTC.

The rearrangement joins TRBV6-5 to TRBJ1-5; TRBD1 agrees at 7 bases. Germline V gives CDR1 MNHEY, CDR2 SVGAGI. This CDR3 contains 11 residues. V lost 7 bases to trimming and J lost 11 bases; unmatched junction nucleotides: 5. CDR3 nucleotide sequence: TGTGCCAGCAACCAAGACAGGGCCCAGCATTTT. This translates into CASNQDRAQHF.

The chain is built from TRBV12-3 or TRBV12-4 and TRBJ2-3, with 7 bases that match TRBD2. This CDR3 contains 13 residues. J was trimmed by 2 bases and V by 8 bases; bases with no gene match: 4. CDR3 coding DNA: TGTGCCAGCCGGGACTATCTCACAGATACGCAGTATTTT. Translation: CASRDYLTDTQYF.

The chain combines TRBV7-2 with TRBJ2-1; no reliable D call. The CDR3 runs to 11 residues. The germline V gene encodes CDR1 SGHTA and CDR2 FQGNSA. V dropped 1 base and J dropped 9 bases, with 4 bases sitting between them. The CDR3 loop reads CASSLETEQFF. The DNA for the CDR3 is TGTGCCAGCAGCTTAGAGACTGAGCAGTTCTTC.

The CDR3 sequence is CASSVDATGELFF. CDR3 sequence (DNA): TGTGCCAGCAGCGTAGACGCGACCGGGGAGCTGTTTTTT. This chain links TRBV9 with TRBJ2-2; D remains ambiguous. This CDR3 spans 13 amino acids. The germline gives CDR1 SGDLS, CDR2 YYNGEE. V dropped 0 bases and J dropped 5 bases, with 5 bases sitting between them.

The chain links TRBV4-2 to TRBJ2-4; 8 bases map to TRBD2. Germline V gene data show CDR1 as LGHNA and CDR2 as YNFKEQ. V trimming: 0 bases; J trimming: 8 bases; junction bases outside the gene matches: 3. The CDR3 has 14 amino acids. CDR3 region: CASSQDREGYIQYF. In nucleotides, the CDR3 is TGTGCCAGCAGCCAAGATCGGGAGGGGTACATTCAGTACTTC.

This clone was recorded only once. The genes are TRBV5-1 and TRBJ2-3; 8 bases align to TRBD2. V shed 3 bases, J shed 0 bases, and the junction held 3 bases outside the gene matches. This CDR3 comprises 15 residues. In germline, CDR1 is SGHRS, CDR2 YFSETQ. CDR3 in amino acids: CASSSTSASTDTQYF. The DNA for the CDR3 is TGCGCCAGCAGCTCGACTAGCGCAAGCACAGATACGCAGTATTTT.

The rearrangement joins TRBV11-2 to TRBJ2-5, with 9 bases aligning to TRBD2. Germline loops: CDR1 SGHAT, CDR2 FQNNGV. This CDR3 is built from 19 residues. With V trimmed by 1 base and J by 0 bases, 12 bases remained unmatched. CDR3 sequence (DNA): TGTGCCAGCAGCTTAGTCCCTTTTAGCGGGAGCGTTTACCAAGAGACCCAGTACTTC. Translation: CASSLVPFSGSVYQETQYF.

The sample holds a few counts of this clone. The gene calls are TRBV12-3 or TRBV12-4 and TRBJ1-1; no clear D gene. The CDR3 sequence is 13 residues long. V was trimmed by 6 bases and J by 3 bases, leaving 11 bases between them. CDR3 amino acids: CASRPTEYTEAFF. The DNA for the CDR3 is TGTGCCAGCAGACCAACGGAGTACACTGAAGCTTTCTTT.

The rearrangement uses TRBV6-5 and TRBJ2-7; D uncertain. V shed 6 bases and J shed 7 bases, with 13 bases lying between them. The CDR3 has 12 residues. From germline, CDR1 is MNHEY and CDR2 SVGAGI. In DNA form, the CDR3 reads TGTGCCAGCAGAACTGTAGTGGGAGAGCAGTACTTC. It translates to CASRTVVGEQYF.

V is TRBV6-5 and J is TRBJ2-3, with D possibly being TRBD1 or TRBD2 (6 bases each). The V and J ends lost 6 bases and 0 bases respectively, with 10 bases between them. Germline assignment: CDR1 MNHEY and CDR2 SVGAGI. The CDR3 contains 14 residues. CDR3 nucleotide sequence: TGTGCCAGCAGGCCGGGGGCCAGCACAGATACGCAGTATTTT. Translated, it gives CASRPGASTDTQYF.

J is TRBJ1-4 and V is TRBV2; D unclear. V was shortened by 5 bases and J by 6 bases, with 19 bases between the two germline ends. The CDR3 covers 16 residues. CDR1 and CDR2 from the germline V gene are SNHLY and FYNNEI. This CDR3 reads CASSPYPGGSYEKLFF. CDR3 DNA: TGTGCCAGCAGTCCATATCCGGGCGGCTCCTATGAAAAACTGTTTTTT.

The chain carries TRBV7-2 and TRBJ1-2, with 8 bases fitting TRBD1. V shed 5 bases and J 0 bases; nucleotides not matched to a gene: 2. This CDR3 has 14 amino acids. Germline V gene sequence: CDR1 SGHTA, CDR2 FQGNSA. In nucleotides, the CDR3 is TGTGCCAGCAGCACGGACAGGGCTAACTATGGCTACACCTTC. Its protein product is CASSTDRANYGYTF.

In its sample, this clone was seen once. V is TRBV30 and J is TRBJ2-1; D is ambiguous. The CDR3 covers 12 residues. Germline assignment: CDR1 GTSNPN and CDR2 SVGIG (reference sequence). V shed 0 bases and J shed 6 bases, with 6 bases lying between them. The CDR3 reads CAWSVPSNEQFF. The CDR3 DNA reads as TGTGCCTGGAGTGTTCCTAGCAATGAGCAGTTCTTC.

As to this clone: The sample holds other DNA sequences that translate to the same CDR3. V usage is TRBV12-3 or TRBV12-4 and J usage is TRBJ2-3; maybe TRBD2 (6 bases). This CDR3 is built from 13 residues. Between the trimmed V and J ends, which lost 3 bases and 4 bases, there was a span of 8 bases. In DNA form, the CDR3 reads TGTGCCAGCAGTTTGACGGGGGCAGATACGCAGTATTTT. This codes for CASSLTGADTQYF.

This chain links TRBV6-5 with TRBJ1-2, with a possible D match to TRBD1 (6 bases). Trimming removed 5 bases from V and 6 bases from J, with 13 bases in between. The CDR3 length is 13 residues. Germline V CDR1 and CDR2: MNHEY, SVGAGI. The chain's CDR3 is CASSHRDIDGYTF. DNA for the CDR3: TGTGCCAGCAGTCACCGGGACATCGATGGCTACACCTTC.

Here the CDR3 reads CATSDSEQGREQYF. The CDR3, as DNA: TGTGCCACCAGTGATTCGGAACAGGGGAGGGAGCAGTACTTC. The chain uses TRBV24-1 and TRBJ2-7, with D maybe TRBD1 (7 bases). Trimming took off 2 bases at V and 7 bases at J, with 14 bases between the two ends. The germline CDR1 and CDR2 sequences are KGHDR and SFDVKD. The CDR3 length is 14 residues.

The chain has TRBV5-1 and TRBJ2-1; D uncertain. Germline V gene data show CDR1 as SGHRS and CDR2 as YFSETQ. The ends were cut back, 3 bases at V and 0 bases at J, with 10 bases in the middle. This CDR3 is 15 amino acids long. The CDR3 DNA is TGCGCCAGCAGCTCCAACGCCGGCTCCTACAATGAGCAGTTCTTC. It codes for CASSSNAGSYNEQFF.

The V and J genes are TRBV15 and TRBJ2-3, with D possibly matching TRBD2 (5 bases). The CDR3 spans 18 residues. V lost 1 base and J lost 0, with 17 bases in between. Germline CDR1 reads LNHNV; CDR2 reads YYDKDF (reference sequence). CDR3 bases: TGTGCCACCAGCAGAGGGTCGGGGTCGATAGCTAGCACAGATACGCAGTATTTT. This codes for CATSRGSGSIASTDTQYF.

V is TRBV19 and J is TRBJ1-5, with 9 bases aligning to TRBD1. This CDR3 has 15 amino acids. Trimming removed 3 bases from V and 6 bases from J; junction bases left unmatched: 6. CDR1 and CDR2 (germline): LNHDA, SQIVND (reference sequence). The CDR3 region is CASSISGTGRQPQHF. The CDR3 coding sequence is TGTGCCAGTAGTATCTCCGGGACAGGGCGTCAGCCCCAGCATTTT.

This clone showed up just a few times. This rearrangement joins TRBV7-9 to TRBJ2-1; no clear D. Germline V gene sequence: CDR1 SEHNR, CDR2 FQNEAQ (reference sequence). The CDR3 extends over 12 amino acids. The ends were cut back, 3 bases at V and 8 bases at J, with 8 bases in the middle. CDR3: CASSFSSDEQFF. The DNA for the CDR3 is TGTGCCAGCAGCTTCTCTAGTGATGAGCAGTTCTTC. Full variable domain (outside the CDR3, taken from reference TRBV7-9 and TRBJ2-1): DTGVSQNPRHKITKRGQNVTFRCDPISEHNRLYWYRQTLGQGPEFLTYFQNEAQLEKSRLLSDRFSAERPKGSFSTLEIQRTEQGDSAMYLCASSFSSDEQFFGPGTRLTVL.